The subject of this entry is one T cell receptor beta chain. These data are taken from a study of blood T cell repertoires in COVID-19. Background on the study: The United States, Italy and Spain provided the acute and convalescent COVID-19 samples. T cells, B-cell-depleted T cells, or PBMCs supplied cDNA or gDNA.

As originally analysed: For nucleated cells, counts were estimated from reference gene primer amplification. The table came from immunoSEQ multiplex PCR; TCRdb's copy has only in-frame clones and leaves some out. V and J calls and clone size are copied from that table; D and trimming were computed from the DNA. Of 470,000 or so clones listed, roughly 89% are singletons. CDR3 length: 14 residues. Germline loops: CDR1 SNHLY, CDR2 FYNNEI. V was pared by 10 bases and J by 2 bases, with 17 bases between. The TCR originated in a young woman with acute or convalescent COVID-19. V usage is TRBV2 and J usage is TRBJ2-5; TRBD2 might be the D (5 bases). The source material was peripheral blood. The CDR3 DNA is TGTGCCACCTCGAGGACTGGAACTCAAGAGACCCAGTACTTC. Protein sequence: CATSRTGTQETQYF.